The clone carrying this T cell receptor beta chain appeared a single time. Its specificity is unknown. CDR3 length: 15 residues. The germline V gene has CDR1 SNHLY and CDR2 FYNNEI. Trimming took 6 bases from V and 3 from J; bases not matched to a gene: 11. There were no recent acute infections or vaccinations among the donors, who were healthy HIV-negative adults. The sample belongs to a study of shared clonotypes between healthy human individuals. Study-wide results and caveats: It was only blood that was sampled, and tissue repertoires likely differ. A reduction in generation probabilities was seen for non-shared clonotypes relative to those shared by all four donors.

Using immunoSEQ multiplex PCR, the repertoire was profiled, and TCRdb retains in-frame clones only, with some absent. Seen here are some 2,000,000 clones, 95% observed once, and the top ten hold 0.1% to 0.15%. The source material was naive CD4+ T cells sorted from blood. Subset noted: CD45RA+ positively selected. This clonotype was obtained from a man aged 18-30 years in good health. This chain uses TRBV2 with TRBJ2-7; 7 bases are a match to TRBD1. The CDR3 region has the DNA TGTGCCAGCAGAGCGAAATCGGGACAGATCTACGAGCAGTACTTC. Protein: CASRAKSGQIYEQYF.